The 5 T cell receptor beta chains given below trace back to one sample, sequenced in a study of blood T cell repertoires in COVID-19. Using immunoSEQ multiplex PCR, the repertoire was profiled, and TCRdb retains in-frame clones only, with some absent. The data contain approximately 150,000 clones, 65% to 80% of them singletons. The sequencing sample was made of peripheral blood. Receptor source: a man between 60 and 75 years old with acute or convalescent COVID-19.

The sample holds one count of this clone. This chain links TRBV27 with TRBJ2-1; 10 bases line up with TRBD2. The CDR3 covers 15 residues. The J segment lost 2 bases and the V segment lost 7 bases, leaving 5 bases of the junction unmatched. The germline V gene encodes CDR1 MNHEY and CDR2 SMNVEV (reference sequence). The CDR3 DNA reads TGTGCCAGCACCCCAGCGGGAGGGCCCTACAATGAGCAGTTCTTC. Amino acids: CASTPAGGPYNEQFF.

J is TRBJ2-2 and V is TRBV3-1 (or the pseudogene TRBV3-2); D is uncertain. Trimming left V 2 bases short and J 1 base short, with 8 bases between. The CDR3 has 15 amino acids. CDR1 is LGHDT and CDR2 is YNNKEL in the germline V gene (reference sequence). The CDR3: CASSQLAVNTGELFF. The CDR3 DNA follows: TGTGCCAGCAGCCAACTCGCGGTGAACACCGGGGAGCTGTTTTTT.

V usage is TRBV6-4 and J usage is TRBJ2-1; 7 bases fit TRBD2. CDR3 length: 16 amino acids. Germline V CDR1 and CDR2: MRHNA, SNTAGT. The ends lost 3 bases at V and 2 bases at J; junction bases unmatched: 7. The CDR3 DNA reads as TGTGCCAGCAGTGAGGTAACTAGCGAAGCCTACAATGAGCAGTTCTTC. Translated: CASSEVTSEAYNEQFF.

The chain links TRBV6-5 to TRBJ2-5; weak D call: TRBD1 (6 bases). CDR1 MNHEY and CDR2 SVGAGI come from the germline V gene. Trimming left V 7 bases short and J 5 bases short, with 17 bases between. CDR3 length: 14 residues. The CDR3, as DNA: TGTGCCAGCACCCTGGACGGGACATGGGAGACCCAGTACTTC. This sequence encodes CASTLDGTWETQYF.

The chain's CDR3 is CAWTGHGSFLHGEQFF. CDR3 nucleotides: TGTGCCTGGACGGGACACGGTAGTTTTTTGCACGGTGAGCAGTTCTTC. This chain links TRBV30 with TRBJ2-1; TRBD1 is a possible D gene (6 bases). The CDR3 consists of 16 residues. Germline values: CDR1 GTSNPN, CDR2 SVGIG (reference sequence). With 4 bases removed from V and 9 bases from J, the gap between germline ends came to 25 bases.